This TCR beta chain was sequenced for a study of cytomegalovirus exposure and HLA in healthy donors. General observations from the study: Within an earlier analysis, most TCR beta V segments proved productive either about 87% or about 30% of the time. Altogether, some 160 TCR beta chains were recorded as cytomegalovirus-associated.

Regarding this clone: As yet, its antigen is unknown.

The PCR contained 60 Vbeta and 13 Jbeta primers. As originally analysed: Later analysis identified approximately 80 million unique TCR beta chains, 8.5 million to 13 million shared. The table came from immunoSEQ multiplex PCR; TCRdb's copy has only in-frame clones and leaves some out. V and J calls plus clone size are reproduced from that table; the DNA served to infer D and trimming. This sample contains about 140,000 clones. CDR3 length: 13 amino acids. The V gene lost 2 bases and the J gene lost 6 bases, with 10 bases spanning the gap. Germline V lookup: CDR1 SEHNR, CDR2 FQNEAQ (reference sequence).

The chain is built from TRBV7-9 and TRBJ1-2; D might be TRBD1 (6 bases). The TCR comes from a woman aged 18-30 years in good health and CMV-seronegative. Source material: PBMCs. The CDR3 nucleotides read TGTGCCAGCAGCTTACAGGGGTTGCATGGCTACACCTTC. This encodes CASSLQGLHGYTF.